Listed below are T cell receptor beta chains from one sample, sequenced in a study of shared clonotypes between healthy human individuals. The repertoire was sequenced with immunoSEQ multiplex PCR; TCRdb's copy has only in-frame clones and lacks some. The table shows around 500,000 clones, with around 79% occurring only once. Sequencing was performed on PBMCs. The receptors here all came from a middle-aged woman in good health. Some clones in this sample may be carry-over from other donors' samples. The CDR3 runs from the conserved cysteine through the conserved F or W. D genes are given only for firm matches. For some rows the clone size is stated as once, few or many, or as a class when expanded; others skip it.

abundance: -; v_gene: TRBV15; len: 15; d_gene: -; j_gene: TRBJ2-2; CDR3aa: CATGLRRSNTGELFF; CDR3nt: TGTGCCACTGGACTCAGGAGATCCAACACCGGGGAGCTGTTTTTT
abundance: once; v_gene: TRBV10-3; len: 15; d_gene: TRBD1; j_gene: TRBJ2-7; CDR3aa: CAISGKAGGSYEQYF; CDR3nt: TGTGCCATCAGTGGGAAAGCAGGGGGCTCCTACGAGCAGTACTTC
abundance: -; v_gene: TRBV19; len: 10; d_gene: -; j_gene: TRBJ2-7; CDR3aa: CASSTYEQYF; CDR3nt: TGTGCCAGTAGTACCTACGAGCAGTACTTC
abundance: many; v_gene: TRBV6-1; len: 13; d_gene: -; j_gene: TRBJ2-3; CDR3aa: CASSEAETDTQYF; CDR3nt: TGTGCCAGCAGTGAAGCAGAGACAGATACGCAGTATTTT
abundance: -; v_gene: TRBV19; len: 11; d_gene: -; j_gene: TRBJ2-7; CDR3aa: CASSWSGEQYF; CDR3nt: TGTGCCAGTAGTTGGTCTGGGGAGCAGTACTTC
abundance: -; v_gene: TRBV29-1; len: 14; d_gene: -; j_gene: TRBJ2-3; CDR3aa: CSAEGLADTDTQYF; CDR3nt: TGCAGCGCCGAGGGGCTAGCAGATACAGATACGCAGTATTTT
abundance: -; v_gene: TRBV29-1; len: 13; d_gene: TRBD1; j_gene: TRBJ1-2; CDR3aa: CSVEKTGRGGYTF; CDR3nt: TGCAGCGTTGAAAAGACAGGGCGTGGAGGCTACACCTTC
abundance: -; v_gene: TRBV27; len: 12; d_gene: -; j_gene: TRBJ1-2; CDR3aa: CASRGQGDGYTF; CDR3nt: TGTGCCAGCAGAGGGCAGGGTGATGGCTACACCTTC
abundance: -; v_gene: TRBV15; len: 16; d_gene: TRBD2; j_gene: TRBJ2-3; CDR3aa: CATSNLMREDPDTQYF; CDR3nt: TGTGCCACCAGCAACCTCATGCGGGAGGATCCAGATACGCAGTATTTT
abundance: -; v_gene: TRBV9; len: 15; d_gene: -; j_gene: TRBJ2-7; CDR3aa: CASSVGDSPSREQYF; CDR3nt: TGTGCCAGCAGCGTGGGTGACAGCCCTTCAAGGGAGCAGTACTTC
abundance: -; v_gene: TRBV30; len: 13; d_gene: -; j_gene: TRBJ1-2; CDR3aa: CAWSRGANYGYTF; CDR3nt: TGTGCCTGGAGTAGAGGAGCTAACTATGGCTACACCTTC
abundance: -; v_gene: TRBV2; len: 14; d_gene: -; j_gene: TRBJ2-5; CDR3aa: CASSLGGGRETQYF; CDR3nt: TGTGCCAGTTCCTTAGGGGGGGGTCGAGAGACCCAGTACTTC
abundance: many; v_gene: TRBV4-3; len: 16; d_gene: TRBD1; j_gene: TRBJ1-1; CDR3aa: CASSHGRDSWSTEAFF; CDR3nt: TGCGCCAGCAGCCACGGCCGGGACAGTTGGAGCACTGAAGCTTTCTTT
abundance: -; v_gene: TRBV4-3; len: 13; d_gene: -; j_gene: TRBJ2-1; CDR3aa: CASSQERWGEQFF; CDR3nt: TGCGCCAGCAGCCAAGAAAGGTGGGGTGAGCAGTTCTTC
abundance: -; v_gene: TRBV5-1; len: 14; d_gene: TRBD2; j_gene: TRBJ2-3; CDR3aa: CASSLGLAGDTQYF; CDR3nt: TGCGCCAGCAGCTTGGGGCTAGCGGGAGATACGCAGTATTTT
abundance: few; v_gene: TRBV13; len: 15; d_gene: -; j_gene: TRBJ2-6; CDR3aa: CASSGRTSGANVLTF; CDR3nt: TGTGCCAGCAGCGGAAGGACATCCGGGGCCAACGTCCTGACTTTC
abundance: -; v_gene: TRBV6-5; len: 13; d_gene: TRBD1; j_gene: TRBJ2-7; CDR3aa: CASRQGNSYEQYF; CDR3nt: TGTGCCAGTCGACAGGGGAACTCCTACGAGCAGTACTTC
abundance: -; v_gene: TRBV18; len: 15; d_gene: TRBD1; j_gene: TRBJ1-5; CDR3aa: CASSMGQGAPQPQHF; CDR3nt: TGTGCCAGCTCAATGGGACAGGGGGCGCCTCAGCCCCAGCATTTT
abundance: -; v_gene: TRBV28; len: 12; d_gene: -; j_gene: TRBJ2-7; CDR3aa: CASSPPGYEQYF; CDR3nt: TGTGCCAGCAGCCCCCCCGGGTACGAGCAGTACTTC
abundance: -; v_gene: TRBV9; len: 19; d_gene: TRBD2; j_gene: TRBJ2-7; CDR3aa: CASSVGALITSGPTGEQYF; CDR3nt: TGTGCCAGCAGCGTAGGGGCACTAATTACTAGCGGTCCAACCGGCGAGCAGTACTTC
abundance: -; v_gene: TRBV10-3; len: 17; d_gene: -; j_gene: TRBJ2-3; CDR3aa: CAIAMRDRSRGTDTQYF; CDR3nt: TGTGCCATCGCGATGCGGGACAGATCCCGGGGCACAGATACGCAGTATTTT
abundance: -; v_gene: TRBV27; len: 13; d_gene: -; j_gene: TRBJ1-5; CDR3aa: CASSPGHRQPQHF; CDR3nt: TGTGCCAGCAGTCCGGGACACCGGCAGCCCCAGCATTTT
abundance: -; v_gene: TRBV21-1; len: 15; d_gene: -; j_gene: TRBJ2-4; CDR3aa: CASSPGGYVKNIQYF; CDR3nt: TGTGCCAGCAGCCCCGGGGGCTACGTCAAAAACATTCAGTACTTC
abundance: -; v_gene: TRBV5-1; len: 15; d_gene: TRBD1; j_gene: TRBJ2-1; CDR3aa: CASSVPGTGLHEQFF; CDR3nt: TGCGCCAGCAGTGTCCCCGGGACAGGGCTCCATGAGCAGTTCTTC
abundance: once; v_gene: TRBV6-1; len: 12; d_gene: -; j_gene: TRBJ2-3; CDR3aa: CASSEAPDTQYF; CDR3nt: TGTGCCAGCAGTGAAGCGCCAGATACGCAGTATTTT
abundance: -; v_gene: TRBV9; len: 14; d_gene: TRBD2; j_gene: TRBJ2-3; CDR3aa: CASSVSGDTDTQYF; CDR3nt: TGTGCCAGCTCCGTTAGCGGGGACACAGATACGCAGTATTTT
abundance: -; v_gene: TRBV28; len: 13; d_gene: TRBD1; j_gene: TRBJ2-7; CDR3aa: CASSSRGPYEQYF; CDR3nt: TGTGCCAGCAGTAGCAGGGGGCCTTACGAGCAGTACTTC
abundance: -; v_gene: TRBV6-4; len: 16; d_gene: -; j_gene: TRBJ2-1; CDR3aa: CASSPKEAGKDNEQFF; CDR3nt: TGTGCCAGCAGCCCCAAAGAGGCGGGAAAGGATAATGAGCAGTTCTTC
abundance: -; v_gene: TRBV10-2; len: 13; d_gene: TRBD2; j_gene: TRBJ2-1; CDR3aa: CASSEAGANEQFF; CDR3nt: TGCGCCAGCAGTGAGGCGGGAGCCAATGAGCAGTTCTTC
abundance: -; v_gene: TRBV5-6; len: 16; d_gene: -; j_gene: TRBJ2-3; CDR3aa: CASSLRLDSSTDTQYF; CDR3nt: TGTGCCAGCAGCTTACGATTGGACTCGAGCACAGATACGCAGTATTTT
abundance: -; v_gene: TRBV27; len: 15; d_gene: TRBD2; j_gene: TRBJ2-7; CDR3aa: CASSLVGGLPGEQYF; CDR3nt: TGTGCCAGCAGTTTAGTGGGAGGGCTTCCTGGGGAGCAGTACTTC
abundance: few; v_gene: TRBV5-5; len: 16; d_gene: TRBD1; j_gene: TRBJ1-2; CDR3aa: CASRLIGQGANYGYTF; CDR3nt: TGTGCCAGCAGACTAATTGGACAGGGTGCCAACTATGGCTACACCTTC
abundance: -; v_gene: TRBV28; len: 14; d_gene: -; j_gene: TRBJ1-1; CDR3aa: CASSPTNLNTEAFF; CDR3nt: TGTGCCAGCAGTCCGACAAACTTGAACACTGAAGCTTTCTTT
abundance: once; v_gene: TRBV27; len: 15; d_gene: -; j_gene: TRBJ2-2; CDR3aa: CASSLNGFNTGELFF; CDR3nt: TGTGCCAGCAGTTTGAACGGCTTCAACACCGGGGAGCTGTTTTTT
abundance: few; v_gene: TRBV29-1; len: 14; d_gene: -; j_gene: TRBJ1-2; CDR3aa: CSVEGVVTNYGYTF; CDR3nt: TGCAGCGTTGAAGGCGTAGTGACGAACTATGGCTACACCTTC
abundance: once; v_gene: TRBV7-2; len: 17; d_gene: -; j_gene: TRBJ1-3; CDR3aa: CASSLGPLGYSGNTIYF; CDR3nt: TGTGCCAGCAGCTTAGGGCCCTTGGGGTACTCTGGAAACACCATATATTTT
abundance: -; v_gene: TRBV7-2; len: 15; d_gene: TRBD2; j_gene: TRBJ2-1; CDR3aa: CASSLVAGGANEQFF; CDR3nt: TGTGCCAGCAGCTTAGTAGCGGGAGGTGCCAATGAGCAGTTCTTC
abundance: -; v_gene: TRBV7-9; len: 19; d_gene: TRBD2; j_gene: TRBJ2-1; CDR3aa: CASSPWASGPQSSYNEQFF; CDR3nt: TGTGCCAGCAGCCCTTGGGCTAGCGGGCCCCAGAGCTCCTACAATGAGCAGTTCTTC
abundance: -; v_gene: TRBV7-2; len: 17; d_gene: TRBD2; j_gene: TRBJ2-4; CDR3aa: CASSLALAGARGNIQYF; CDR3nt: TGTGCCAGCAGCTTAGCACTAGCGGGAGCGCGTGGAAACATTCAGTACTTC
abundance: -; v_gene: TRBV27; len: 15; d_gene: TRBD2; j_gene: TRBJ2-7; CDR3aa: CASSLLAGGPHEQYF; CDR3nt: TGTGCCAGCAGTTTATTAGCGGGAGGGCCCCACGAGCAGTACTTC
abundance: -; v_gene: TRBV6-6; len: 16; d_gene: -; j_gene: TRBJ2-1; CDR3aa: CASSYSRVGTTNEQFF; CDR3nt: TGTGCCAGCAGTTACTCTAGGGTCGGGACAACCAATGAGCAGTTCTTC
abundance: once; v_gene: TRBV11-2; len: 14; d_gene: -; j_gene: TRBJ2-7; CDR3aa: CASSLTFWVYEQYF; CDR3nt: TGTGCCAGCAGCTTAACTTTTTGGGTCTACGAGCAGTACTTC
abundance: -; v_gene: TRBV28; len: 16; d_gene: -; j_gene: TRBJ1-4; CDR3aa: CASSFRGWLANEKLFF; CDR3nt: TGTGCCAGCAGTTTTCGGGGGTGGTTAGCTAATGAAAAACTGTTTTTT
abundance: once; v_gene: TRBV5-1; len: 12; d_gene: TRBD2; j_gene: TRBJ2-1; CDR3aa: CASSPGLAEQFF; CDR3nt: TGCGCCAGCAGCCCGGGACTAGCAGAGCAGTTCTTC
abundance: -; v_gene: TRBV11-3; len: 15; d_gene: TRBD1; j_gene: TRBJ2-5; CDR3aa: CASSLAGGAEETQYF; CDR3nt: TGTGCCAGCAGCTTAGCAGGGGGCGCGGAAGAGACCCAGTACTTC
abundance: -; v_gene: TRBV5-1; len: 16; d_gene: TRBD2; j_gene: TRBJ2-2; CDR3aa: CASSLGASGSTGELFF; CDR3nt: TGCGCCAGCAGCTTGGGTGCTAGCGGGAGTACCGGGGAGCTGTTTTTT
abundance: -; v_gene: TRBV20-1; len: 11; d_gene: -; j_gene: TRBJ2-7; CDR3aa: CSASSVYEQYF; CDR3nt: TGCAGTGCTAGCTCGGTTTACGAGCAGTACTTC
abundance: -; v_gene: TRBV7-2; len: 15; d_gene: TRBD1; j_gene: TRBJ2-7; CDR3aa: CASSTTGVSSYEQYF; CDR3nt: TGTGCCAGCAGCACGACAGGGGTAAGCTCCTACGAGCAGTACTTC
abundance: -; v_gene: TRBV6-1; len: 14; d_gene: TRBD2; j_gene: TRBJ2-3; CDR3aa: CASSRDYKADTQYF; CDR3nt: TGTGCCAGCAGTCGGGACTACAAGGCAGATACGCAGTATTTT
abundance: -; v_gene: TRBV9; len: 13; d_gene: -; j_gene: TRBJ2-7; CDR3aa: CASSGGRPYEQYF; CDR3nt: TGTGCCAGCAGCGGTGGGAGGCCCTACGAGCAGTACTTC
abundance: -; v_gene: TRBV4-2; len: 15; d_gene: TRBD1; j_gene: TRBJ2-2; CDR3aa: CASSQDRGHAGELFF; CDR3nt: TGTGCCAGCAGCCAAGACAGGGGGCATGCCGGGGAGCTGTTTTTT
abundance: once; v_gene: TRBV19; len: 16; d_gene: -; j_gene: TRBJ2-3; CDR3aa: CASNPLLRRDEDTQYF; CDR3nt: TGTGCCAGTAATCCACTCTTAAGGAGGGATGAAGATACGCAGTATTTT
abundance: once; v_gene: TRBV15; len: 13; d_gene: -; j_gene: TRBJ2-7; CDR3aa: CATSRGTGAEQYF; CDR3nt: TGTGCCACCAGCAGAGGAACCGGTGCCGAGCAGTACTTC
abundance: -; v_gene: TRBV27; len: 17; d_gene: TRBD2; j_gene: TRBJ2-1; CDR3aa: CASSYRVAGVSGDEQFF; CDR3nt: TGTGCCAGCAGTTACCGAGTAGCGGGAGTGAGTGGTGATGAGCAGTTCTTC
abundance: -; v_gene: TRBV5-1; len: 14; d_gene: -; j_gene: TRBJ2-7; CDR3aa: CASSLNRAAYEQYF; CDR3nt: TGCGCCAGCAGCTTGAACAGGGCCGCCTACGAGCAGTACTTC